This T cell receptor beta chain was obtained from a study of monozygotic twins with inflammatory bowel disease. The CDR3 runs to 14 residues. The V gene's germline CDR1 is MNHEY and CDR2 SVGAGI. Researchers used template switching to add UMIs featuring a 6-nucleotide sample barcode. For each CDR3 protein, TCRdb gives one entry from its re-call of the 5' RACE reads, without DNA. This sample contains about 380,000 distinct CDR3 sequences. Every single donor had an approximately 2.3 ml blood sample drawn. Regarding the study as a whole: Evidence did not back any single strong signal or clonotype linked to IBD. Part of the variability in patient repertoires may have come from differing immunosuppressive treatments.

On this clonotype itself: Its antigen is undetermined.

The chain links TRBV6-5 to TRBJ2-1; as DNA is missing, the TRBD2 call by TCRdb cannot be tested. The sequence was obtained from a human donor with ulcerative colitis or Crohn's disease, or a healthy co-twin of an affected twin (not recorded which). The specimen was blood. CDR3 in amino acids: CASIKSFRGNEQFF.